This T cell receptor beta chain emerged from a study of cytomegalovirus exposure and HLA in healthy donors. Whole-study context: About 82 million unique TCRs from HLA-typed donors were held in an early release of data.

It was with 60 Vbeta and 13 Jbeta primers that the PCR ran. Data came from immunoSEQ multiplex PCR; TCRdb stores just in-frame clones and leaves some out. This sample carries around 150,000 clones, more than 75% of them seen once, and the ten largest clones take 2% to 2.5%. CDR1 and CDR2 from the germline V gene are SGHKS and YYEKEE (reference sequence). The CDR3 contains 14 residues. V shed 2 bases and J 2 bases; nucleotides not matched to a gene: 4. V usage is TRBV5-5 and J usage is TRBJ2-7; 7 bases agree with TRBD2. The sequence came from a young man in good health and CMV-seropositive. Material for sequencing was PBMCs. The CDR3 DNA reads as TGTGCCAGCAGCTTTTGGGGGGGGGCCTACGAGCAGTACTTC. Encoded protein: CASSFWGGAYEQYF. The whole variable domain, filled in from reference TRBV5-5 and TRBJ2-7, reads DAGVTQSPTHLIKTRGQQVTLRCSPISGHKSVSWYQQVLGQGPQFIFQYYEKEERGRGNFPDRFSARQFPNYSSELNVNALLLGDSALYLCASSFWGGAYEQYFGPGTRLTVT.